Listed below are T cell receptor beta chains from one sample, sequenced in a study of identical twins. From the 5' RACE reads, TCRdb called clonotypes with MiXCR, one entry per CDR3 protein. The repertoire holds about 530,000 distinct CDR3 sequences, with around 20% as singletons. Separately, the same data were catalogued under a study of yellow fever vaccine responses in identical twins.

Sequenced input: CD4+ T cells sorted from blood. The source of these receptors is a woman under 30 in good health. Each CDR3 is given with its conserved first and last residue. Each record gives: V gene, D gene, J gene, clone size, CDR3 DNA, CDR3 protein. D genes are given only for firm matches. Some rows have no size entry. The others give once, few or many, or a class for an expanded clone.

v_gene: TRBV12-3/TRBV12-4
d_gene: TRBD2
j_gene: TRBJ2-3
abundance: NA
CDR3nt: TGTGCCTGCACACACAGGGTTTGGCTAGCGGGAGCCTCTAGCACAGATACGCAGTATTTT
CDR3aa: CACTHRVWLAGASSTDTQYF

v_gene: TRBV6-1
d_gene: NA
j_gene: TRBJ2-1
abundance: NA
CDR3nt: TGTGCCAGCAGTCGGGGGGGCAGGGGGCTAACAAAGAATGAGCAGTTCTTC
CDR3aa: CASSRGGRGLTKNEQFF

v_gene: TRBV12-3/TRBV12-4
d_gene: NA
j_gene: TRBJ1-2
abundance: NA
CDR3nt: TGTGCCAGCAGTTTTGGGACAACCGGCTACACCTTC
CDR3aa: CASSFGTTGYTF

v_gene: TRBV4-2
d_gene: NA
j_gene: TRBJ2-2
abundance: few
CDR3nt: TGTGCCAGCAGCCAAGGGGCTAGGGAAACCGGGGAGCTGTTTTTT
CDR3aa: CASSQGARETGELFF

v_gene: TRBV7-9
d_gene: NA
j_gene: TRBJ2-5
abundance: NA
CDR3nt: TGTGCCAGCAGCACCGGGACCCCGAGGACCCAGTACTTC
CDR3aa: CASSTGTPRTQYF

v_gene: TRBV3-1
d_gene: NA
j_gene: TRBJ1-3
abundance: few
CDR3nt: TGTGCCAGCAGCTACTCTGGCTCTGGAAACACCATATATTTT
CDR3aa: CASSYSGSGNTIYF

v_gene: TRBV7-8
d_gene: TRBD1
j_gene: TRBJ1-5
abundance: NA
CDR3nt: TGTGCCAGCAGTCCTGACAGGGGTTGGGATAGCAATCAGCCCCAGCATTTT
CDR3aa: CASSPDRGWDSNQPQHF

v_gene: TRBV20-1
d_gene: TRBD2
j_gene: TRBJ2-1
abundance: few
CDR3nt: TGCAGTGCAGAAAAGCGGGGGGGATACAATGAGCAGTTCTTC
CDR3aa: CSAEKRGGYNEQFF

v_gene: TRBV15
d_gene: TRBD2
j_gene: TRBJ2-5
abundance: few
CDR3nt: TGTGCCACCAGCAGAGGGGCTAGCGGGGAAGAGACCCAGTACTTC
CDR3aa: CATSRGASGEETQYF

v_gene: TRBV6-2/TRBV6-3
d_gene: NA
j_gene: TRBJ2-3
abundance: NA
CDR3nt: TGTGCCAGCAGTCGCAGTGGGGAGCATACGCAGTATTTT
CDR3aa: CASSRSGEHTQYF

v_gene: TRBV10-3
d_gene: TRBD2
j_gene: TRBJ2-2
abundance: NA
CDR3nt: TGTGCCATCAGTGGTTCCGGGACTAGCCATACCACCGGGGAGCTGTTTTTT
CDR3aa: CAISGSGTSHTTGELFF

v_gene: TRBV7-2
d_gene: NA
j_gene: TRBJ2-3
abundance: NA
CDR3nt: TGTGCCAGCAGCTTAGCGCGCGATACGCAGTATTTT
CDR3aa: CASSLARDTQYF

v_gene: TRBV5-1
d_gene: NA
j_gene: TRBJ2-2
abundance: NA
CDR3nt: TGCGCCAGCCGAAAAACGAACACCGGGGAGCTGTTTTTT
CDR3aa: CASRKTNTGELFF

v_gene: TRBV25-1
d_gene: NA
j_gene: TRBJ1-3
abundance: NA
CDR3nt: TGTGCCAGCAGTGTTAACTCTGGAAACACCATATATTTT
CDR3aa: CASSVNSGNTIYF

v_gene: TRBV5-1
d_gene: NA
j_gene: TRBJ1-1
abundance: NA
CDR3nt: TGCGCCAGCAGCTTGGACGGGTTAGGACCTGAAGCTTTCTTT
CDR3aa: CASSLDGLGPEAFF

v_gene: TRBV12-3/TRBV12-4
d_gene: TRBD1
j_gene: TRBJ2-4
abundance: NA
CDR3nt: TGTGCCAGCAGTTTAGCGTTCGGGACAGCACTAGCCAAAAACATTCAGTACTTC
CDR3aa: CASSLAFGTALAKNIQYF

v_gene: TRBV20-1
d_gene: TRBD2
j_gene: TRBJ2-1
abundance: once
CDR3nt: TGCAGTGCTAGAGATCCCGGGGGGGGCTACAATGAGCAGTTCTTC
CDR3aa: CSARDPGGGYNEQFF

v_gene: TRBV12-3/TRBV12-4
d_gene: TRBD1
j_gene: TRBJ1-2
abundance: many
CDR3nt: TGTGCCAGCAGTTTACTTACCGGGACAGGGGGCTATGGCTACACCTTC
CDR3aa: CASSLLTGTGGYGYTF

v_gene: TRBV15
d_gene: NA
j_gene: TRBJ1-6
abundance: NA
CDR3nt: TGTGCCACCAGAGACCCCAAGAGGGATAATTCACCCCTCCACTTT
CDR3aa: CATRDPKRDNSPLHF

v_gene: TRBV3-1
d_gene: NA
j_gene: TRBJ1-1
abundance: NA
CDR3nt: TGTGCCAGCAGCCAAGTTAGGGTGACTGAAGCTTTCTTT
CDR3aa: CASSQVRVTEAFF

v_gene: TRBV6-1
d_gene: NA
j_gene: TRBJ2-2
abundance: many
CDR3nt: TGTGCCAGCAGACAACTAGCAGGCACCGGGGAGCTGTTTTTT
CDR3aa: CASRQLAGTGELFF

v_gene: TRBV6-1
d_gene: NA
j_gene: TRBJ1-2
abundance: few
CDR3nt: TGTGCCAGCACGGCAGTCTTCTATGGCTACACCTTC
CDR3aa: CASTAVFYGYTF